The sequence of this T cell receptor (beta chain) was determined in a study of T cell changes during pregnancy in multiple sclerosis. The CDR3 loop spans 15 amino acids. Germline V gene sequence: CDR1 WSHSY, CDR2 SAAADI. Trimming cost V 0 bases and J 9 bases; bases outside gene matches: 8. Clones were read by immunoSEQ multiplex PCR, and TCRdb kept only the in-frame ones, dropping some. The sample contains 40,000 to 50,000 clones, roughly nine tenths of which appear only once. There are a few counts of this clone. V gene TRBV10-2 combines with J gene TRBJ2-1, with 7 bases aligning to TRBD2. This specimen was CD4+ T cells from peripheral blood mononuclear cells, taken in the first trimester of pregnancy. This sequence originates from a female donor with multiple sclerosis, enrolled in a pregnancy study. CDR3 DNA: TGCGCCAGCAGTGAGTCGAGTTTTCGGGAGGCTGAGCAGTTCTTC. Residues: CASSESSFREAEQFF.